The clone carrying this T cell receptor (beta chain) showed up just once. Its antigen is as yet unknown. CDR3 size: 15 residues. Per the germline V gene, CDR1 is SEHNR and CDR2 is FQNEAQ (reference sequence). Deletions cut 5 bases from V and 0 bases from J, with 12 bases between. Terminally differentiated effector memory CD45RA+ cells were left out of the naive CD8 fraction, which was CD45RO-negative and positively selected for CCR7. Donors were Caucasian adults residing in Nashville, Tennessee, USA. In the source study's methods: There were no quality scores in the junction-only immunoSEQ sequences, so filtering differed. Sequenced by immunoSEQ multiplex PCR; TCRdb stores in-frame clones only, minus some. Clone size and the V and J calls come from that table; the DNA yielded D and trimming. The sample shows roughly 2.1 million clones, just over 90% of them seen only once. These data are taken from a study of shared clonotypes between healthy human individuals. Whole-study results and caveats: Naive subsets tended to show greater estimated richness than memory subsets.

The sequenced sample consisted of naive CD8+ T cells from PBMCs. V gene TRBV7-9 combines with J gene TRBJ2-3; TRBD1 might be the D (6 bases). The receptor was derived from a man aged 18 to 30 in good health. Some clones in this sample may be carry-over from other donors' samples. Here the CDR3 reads CASSGRGGSTDTQYF. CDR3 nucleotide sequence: TGTGCCAGCAGCGGCAGGGGCGGTAGCACAGATACGCAGTATTTT.